These 11 T cell receptor beta chains originate from one sample sequenced in a study of shared clonotypes between healthy human individuals. Clones were read by immunoSEQ multiplex PCR, and TCRdb kept only the in-frame ones, dropping some. This table has 2 million to 2.5 million clones, around 92% appearing once. Specimen: naive CD4+ T cells from PBMCs. Subset of the sample: CD45RA+ positively selected. All receptors come from a man between 18 and 35 years old in good health. Some clones in this sample may be carry-over from other donors' samples.

This clone was seen once. The CDR3 DNA is TGTGCCAGCTCGGGCGGGAGAGGTTGGGGTACGCAGTATTTT. It codes for CASSGGRGWGTQYF. The chain carries TRBV28 and TRBJ2-3; 7 nucleotides agree with TRBD2. After removal of 8 bases from V and 8 bases from J, the junction contained 13 bases not matched to a gene. CDR3 length equals 14 residues. Per germline, CDR1 MDHEN and CDR2 SYDVKM. Together with reference TRBV28 and TRBJ2-3, the CDR3 gives the full variable domain: DVKVTQSSRYLVKRTGEKVFLECVQDMDHENMFWYRQDPGLGLRLIYFSYDVKMKEKGDIPEGYSVSREKKERFSLILESASTNQTSMYLCASSGGRGWGTQYFGPGTRLTVL.

The chain combines TRBV9 with TRBJ2-1; 10 nucleotides agree with TRBD2. This CDR3 region has 15 residues. V was pared by 3 bases and J by 4 bases, with 4 bases of the junction left unmatched. The germline V gene encodes CDR1 SGDLS and CDR2 YYNGEE. The CDR3 bases are TGTGCCAGCAGCGGGCTAGCGGGGGCATACAATGAGCAGTTCTTC. It yields the protein CASSGLAGAYNEQFF.

This clone was detected only a few times. The V gene is TRBV28, the J gene TRBJ1-4; D is ambiguous. Per germline, CDR1 MDHEN and CDR2 SYDVKM. This CDR3 has 11 residues. V was clipped by 8 bases and J by 7 bases, with 8 bases between them. CDR3 DNA: TGTGCCAGCGTGTTGGGTGAAAAACTGTTTTTT. It encodes CASVLGEKLFF.

This chain links TRBV9 with TRBJ2-7; D tentatively reads TRBD1 or TRBD2 (5 bases each). The V end lost 0 bases, the J end lost 2 bases, and 12 bases lay between the germline ends. This CDR3 has 15 amino acids. The germline V gene has CDR1 SGDLS and CDR2 YYNGEE. The CDR3 DNA reads TGTGCCAGCAGCGTAGCAGGGAGTGTCACCTACGAGCAGTACTTC. Amino acid sequence: CASSVAGSVTYEQYF.

Note on this clone: The same CDR3 arises from other DNA sequences in this sample as well. The V and J genes are TRBV27 and TRBJ2-5; 9 bases fit TRBD1. Germline values: CDR1 MNHEY, CDR2 SMNVEV (reference sequence). The trim removed 6 bases at V and 5 bases at J, leaving 4 bases unmatched. The CDR3 has 13 amino acids. The CDR3 DNA sequence: TGTGCCAGCAGAAGGACAGGGGCGGAGACCCAGTACTTC. Translating it yields CASRRTGAETQYF.

Of note for this clone: Other DNA sequences in the same sample also yield this CDR3. The V call is TRBV10-3, the J call TRBJ2-3; D possibly matches TRBD1 or TRBD2 (5 bases each). The CDR3 is made up of 12 amino acids. Trimming pared 6 bases from V and 6 bases from J, leaving 10 bases between. Germline loops: CDR1 ENHRY, CDR2 SYGVKD. CDR3 DNA sequence: TGTGCCATCAGGCAGGGAGCGGATACGCAGTATTTT. This gives the protein CAIRQGADTQYF.

The rearrangement joins TRBV7-2 to TRBJ2-1; 9 bases are a match to TRBD2. V lost 2 bases, J lost 12 bases, and 8 bases stayed unmatched. From germline, CDR1 is SGHTA and CDR2 FQGNSA. The CDR3 spans 14 residues. CDR3 DNA sequence: TGTGCCAGCAGCTTACTAGCGGGGAGCTACGGGCAGTTCTTC. It translates to CASSLLAGSYGQFF.

The chain's CDR3 is CASSPSTGRSYEQYF. The CDR3 region has the DNA TGCGCCAGCAGCCCATCAACAGGGAGGTCCTACGAGCAGTACTTC. The rearrangement joins TRBV4-1 to TRBJ2-7; the D call may be TRBD1 or TRBD2 (6 bases each). This CDR3 contains 15 residues. V was shortened by 4 bases and J by 1 base, with 14 bases between the two germline ends. Per germline, CDR1 MGHRA and CDR2 YSYEKL.

The chain has TRBV5-5 and TRBJ2-7; 9 nucleotides agree with TRBD1. The CDR3 is 16 amino acids. Germline CDR1 reads SGHKS; CDR2 reads YYEKEE (reference sequence). J gave up 2 bases and V 1 base, and 7 bases lay outside the gene matches. DNA for the CDR3: TGTGCCAGCAGCTTGAGCATACAGGGGGCTCCCTACGAGCAGTACTTC. It encodes CASSLSIQGAPYEQYF.

The V gene is TRBV5-1, the J gene TRBJ2-2; tentatively, D is TRBD2 (6 bases). CDR1 is SGHRS, CDR2 YFSETQ, per germline. CDR3 length: 14 amino acids. With 4 bases removed from V and 5 bases from J, the gap between germline ends came to 12 bases. The CDR3 loop is CASSTGGPTGELFF. The CDR3 DNA reads TGCGCCAGCAGCACTGGAGGGCCTACCGGGGAGCTGTTTTTT.

The J gene is TRBJ2-1, the V gene TRBV7-9; TRBD1 might be the D (5 bases). The V gene's germline CDR1 is SEHNR and CDR2 FQNEAQ (reference sequence). There are 16 residues in the CDR3. Trimming took off 5 bases at V and 0 bases at J, with 14 bases between the two ends. The CDR3 sequence is CASSLSRTLSYNEQFF. CDR3 bases: TGTGCCAGCAGCCTTTCCAGGACACTCTCCTACAATGAGCAGTTCTTC. The full variable domain, with the rest looked up from reference TRBV7-9 and TRBJ2-1, is DTGVSQNPRHKITKRGQNVTFRCDPISEHNRLYWYRQTLGQGPEFLTYFQNEAQLEKSRLLSDRFSAERPKGSFSTLEIQRTEQGDSAMYLCASSLSRTLSYNEQFFGPGTRLTVL.